This TCR beta chain was obtained from a study of T cell repertoires in ileal Crohn's disease. General study findings and limits: High-frequency clones were more common in sorted CD8 than CD4 cells. Clonality above 26.8% at surgery always came with endoscopic recurrence.

The method was immunoSEQ multiplex PCR; TCRdb's version includes in-frame clones alone and lacks a portion of them. Of roughly 9,100 clones listed, more than 70% were seen once; the top ten hold around 13%. The CDR3 is made up of 13 amino acids. Germline CDR1 is MNHGY and CDR2 is SVAAGI. Deletions cut 8 bases from V and 3 bases from J, with 13 bases between. A note on this clone: Its antigen is unknown.

Specimen: ileal tissue. The clonotype comes from an adult with Crohn's disease. The genes are TRBV6-9 and TRBJ1-1; maybe TRBD1 (6 bases). The CDR3 loop is CASYLAGDTEAFF. CDR3 in DNA: TGTGCCAGCTATTTAGCAGGGGACACTGAAGCTTTCTTT.